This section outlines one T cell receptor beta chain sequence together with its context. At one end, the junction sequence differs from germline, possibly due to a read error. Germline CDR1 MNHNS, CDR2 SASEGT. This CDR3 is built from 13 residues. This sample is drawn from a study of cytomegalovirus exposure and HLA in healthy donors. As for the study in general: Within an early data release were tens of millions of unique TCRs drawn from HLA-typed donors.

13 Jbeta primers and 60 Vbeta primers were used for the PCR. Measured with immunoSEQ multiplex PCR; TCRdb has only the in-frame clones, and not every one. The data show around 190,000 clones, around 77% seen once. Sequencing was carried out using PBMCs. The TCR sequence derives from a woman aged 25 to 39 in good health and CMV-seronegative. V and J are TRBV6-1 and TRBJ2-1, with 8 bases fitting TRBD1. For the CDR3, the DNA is TGTGCCAGTAGAAGCCCAGGGGGCGCCGGGTCGATCTTC. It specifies CASRSPGGAGSIF.